This T cell receptor (beta chain) originates from a study of monozygotic twins with inflammatory bowel disease. The CDR3 spans 15 residues. Germline V gene sequence: CDR1 GTSNPN, CDR2 SVGIG (reference sequence). A note on this clonotype: Its antigen is unidentified.

Total RNA isolation used whole blood (no T cell sorting was performed). Study-level findings and limits: IBD-affected twins scored below their healthy co-twins in TCRbeta diversity (inverse Simpson).

Making cDNA involved eight separate reactions per sample. PCR of TCRalpha and TCRbeta cDNA was nested, with two rounds of approximately 17 and 9 cycles. TCRdb re-called the 5' RACE reads and catalogs CDR3 proteins one per entry, DNA excluded. The sample includes approximately 330,000 distinct CDR3 sequences. The specimen sequenced was blood. The source of this sequence is a human donor with ulcerative colitis or Crohn's disease, or a healthy co-twin of an affected twin (not recorded which). The V and J genes are TRBV30 and TRBJ2-7; TCRdb outputs TRBD1, but without DNA this stays unchecked. CDR3 sequence: CARTPEGAGMYEQYF.